The source of this T cell receptor (beta chain) is a study of blood T cells in healthy people across ages. Donors each provided about 9.5 milliliters of peripheral blood. This clonotype has just a few counts. The target antigen is unknown. Study-level points and caveats: TCR beta diversity, measured per million T cells, fell in a roughly linear way with age.

A second PCR, run for about 6 to 12 cycles, used a sample-barcoded 5' primer plus a J-beta primer mix. TCRdb reanalysed the 5' RACE reads using MiXCR and keeps one entry per CDR3 protein. The sample yields around 990,000 distinct CDR3 sequences, 30% to 40% seen once. Input material: blood. This receptor was obtained from a young man in good health.

The DNA for the CDR3 is TGTGCCAGCAGCCAAGCAGGGGTTTATGGAGCTTTCTTT. Its translation is CASSQAGVYGAFF. This chain uses TRBV3-1 with TRBJ1-1; the D gene is possibly TRBD1 (6 bases). Germline V gives CDR1 LGHDT, CDR2 YNNKEL (reference sequence). The CDR3 covers 13 residues. V lost 1 base and J lost 10, with 13 bases in between.